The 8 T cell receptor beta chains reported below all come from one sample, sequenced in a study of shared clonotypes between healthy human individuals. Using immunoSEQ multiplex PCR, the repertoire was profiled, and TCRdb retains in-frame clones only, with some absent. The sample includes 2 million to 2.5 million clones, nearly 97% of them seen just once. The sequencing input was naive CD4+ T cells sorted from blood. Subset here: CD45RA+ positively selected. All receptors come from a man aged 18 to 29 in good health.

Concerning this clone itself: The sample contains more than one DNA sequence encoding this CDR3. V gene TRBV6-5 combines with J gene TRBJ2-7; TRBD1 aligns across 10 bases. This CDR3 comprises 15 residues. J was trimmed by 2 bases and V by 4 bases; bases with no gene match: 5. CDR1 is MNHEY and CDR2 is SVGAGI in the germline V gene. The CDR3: CASSFGDRGTYEQYF. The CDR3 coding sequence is TGTGCCAGCAGTTTCGGGGACAGGGGTACCTACGAGCAGTACTTC.

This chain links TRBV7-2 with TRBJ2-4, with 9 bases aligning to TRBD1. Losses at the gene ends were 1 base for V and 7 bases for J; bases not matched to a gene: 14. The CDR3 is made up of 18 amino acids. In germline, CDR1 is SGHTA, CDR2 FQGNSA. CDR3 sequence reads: CASSLGFPGGTGRNIQYF. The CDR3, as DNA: TGTGCCAGCAGCTTAGGGTTCCCCGGCGGGACAGGGAGGAACATTCAGTACTTC.

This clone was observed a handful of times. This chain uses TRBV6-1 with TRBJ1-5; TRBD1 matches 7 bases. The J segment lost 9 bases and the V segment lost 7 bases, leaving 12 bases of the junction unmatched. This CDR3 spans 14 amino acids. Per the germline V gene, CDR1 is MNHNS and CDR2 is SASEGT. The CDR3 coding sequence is TGTGCCAGCAACCATCAAGGGGGCTCGTGGCCCCAGCATTTT. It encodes CASNHQGGSWPQHF.

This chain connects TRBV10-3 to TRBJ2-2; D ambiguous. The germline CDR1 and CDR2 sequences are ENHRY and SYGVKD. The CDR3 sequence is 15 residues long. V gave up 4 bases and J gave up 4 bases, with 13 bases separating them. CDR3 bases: TGTGCCATCAGTGTTGGGAACCCCGGCACCGGGGAGCTGTTTTTT. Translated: CAISVGNPGTGELFF.

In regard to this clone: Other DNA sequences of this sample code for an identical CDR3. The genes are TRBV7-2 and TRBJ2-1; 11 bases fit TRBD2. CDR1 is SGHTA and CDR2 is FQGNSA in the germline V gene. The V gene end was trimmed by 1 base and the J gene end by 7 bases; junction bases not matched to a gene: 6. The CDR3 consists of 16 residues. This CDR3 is CASSLGRTSGQNEQFF. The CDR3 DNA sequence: TGTGCCAGCAGCTTAGGGAGGACTAGCGGGCAGAATGAGCAGTTCTTC.

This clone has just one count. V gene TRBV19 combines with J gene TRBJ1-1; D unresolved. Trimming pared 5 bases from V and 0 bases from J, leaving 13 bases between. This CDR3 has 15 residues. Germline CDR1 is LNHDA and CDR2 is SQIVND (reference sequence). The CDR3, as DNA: TGTGCCAGTAGTTCGCCCGGATTACTGAACACTGAAGCTTTCTTT. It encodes CASSSPGLLNTEAFF. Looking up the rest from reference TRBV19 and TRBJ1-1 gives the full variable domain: DGGITQSPKYLFRKEGQNVTLSCEQNLNHDAMYWYRQDPGQGLRLIYYSQIVNDFQKGDIAEGYSVSREKKESFPLTVTSAQKNPTAFYLCASSSPGLLNTEAFFGQGTRLTVV.

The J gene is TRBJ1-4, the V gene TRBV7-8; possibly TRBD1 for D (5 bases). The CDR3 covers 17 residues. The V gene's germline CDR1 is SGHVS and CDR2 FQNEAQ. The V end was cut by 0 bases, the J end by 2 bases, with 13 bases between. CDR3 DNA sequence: TGTGCCAGCAGCTTAGCGTGGAGGGGACGGACTAATGAAAAACTGTTTTTT. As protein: CASSLAWRGRTNEKLFF.

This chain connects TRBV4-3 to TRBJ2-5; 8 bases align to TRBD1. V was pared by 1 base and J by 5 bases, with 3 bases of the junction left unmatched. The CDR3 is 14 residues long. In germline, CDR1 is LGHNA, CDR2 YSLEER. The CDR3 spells CASSQGTGGETQYF. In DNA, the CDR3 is TGCGCCAGCAGCCAAGGTACAGGGGGGGAGACCCAGTACTTC.